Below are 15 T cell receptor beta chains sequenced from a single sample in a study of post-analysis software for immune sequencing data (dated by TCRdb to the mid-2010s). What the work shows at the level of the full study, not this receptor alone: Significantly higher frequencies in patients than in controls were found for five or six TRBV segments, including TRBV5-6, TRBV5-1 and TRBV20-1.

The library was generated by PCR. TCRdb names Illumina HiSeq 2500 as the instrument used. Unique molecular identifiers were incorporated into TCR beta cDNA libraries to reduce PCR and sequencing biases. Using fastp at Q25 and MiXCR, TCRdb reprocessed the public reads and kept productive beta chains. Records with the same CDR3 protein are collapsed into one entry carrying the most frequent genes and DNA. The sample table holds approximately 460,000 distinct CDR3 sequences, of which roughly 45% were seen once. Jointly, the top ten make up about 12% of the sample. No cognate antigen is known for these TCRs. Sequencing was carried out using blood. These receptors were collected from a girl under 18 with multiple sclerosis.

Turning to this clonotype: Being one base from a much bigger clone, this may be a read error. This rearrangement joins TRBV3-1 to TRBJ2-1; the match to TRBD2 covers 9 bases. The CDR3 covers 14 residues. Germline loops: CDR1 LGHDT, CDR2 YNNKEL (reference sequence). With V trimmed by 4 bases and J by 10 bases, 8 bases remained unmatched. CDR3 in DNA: TGTGCCAGCAGCCCCACGGTGCTAGCGGGGGAGCAGTTCTTC. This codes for CASSPTVLAGEQFF.

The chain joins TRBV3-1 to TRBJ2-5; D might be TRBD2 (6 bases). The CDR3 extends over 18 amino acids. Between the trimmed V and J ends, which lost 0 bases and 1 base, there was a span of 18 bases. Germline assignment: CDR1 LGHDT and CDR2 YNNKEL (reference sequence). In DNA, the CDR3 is TGTGCCAGCAGCCAAGAAGAGGGATCGAGCGGGCCCCAAGAGACCCAGTACTTC. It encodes CASSQEEGSSGPQETQYF.

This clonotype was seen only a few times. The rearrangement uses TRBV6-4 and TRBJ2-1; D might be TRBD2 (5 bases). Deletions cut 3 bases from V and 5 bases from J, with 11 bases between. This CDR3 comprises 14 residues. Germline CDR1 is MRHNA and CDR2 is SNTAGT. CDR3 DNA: TGTGCCAGCAGTGAAGGGCGGGTAAACAATGAGCAGTTCTTC. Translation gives CASSEGRVNNEQFF.

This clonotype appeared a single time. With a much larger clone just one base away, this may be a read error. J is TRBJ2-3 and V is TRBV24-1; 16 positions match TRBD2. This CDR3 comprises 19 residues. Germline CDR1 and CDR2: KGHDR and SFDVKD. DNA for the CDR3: TGTGCCACCGGTGATTTGGGACTAGCGGGAGGGCTGTCTACAGATACGCAGTATTTT. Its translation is CATGDLGLAGGLSTDTQYF.

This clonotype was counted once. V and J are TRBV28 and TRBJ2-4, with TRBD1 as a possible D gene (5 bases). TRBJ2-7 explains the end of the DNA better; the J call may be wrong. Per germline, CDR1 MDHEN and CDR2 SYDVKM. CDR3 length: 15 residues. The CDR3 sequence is CASSSPVRGNYEQYF. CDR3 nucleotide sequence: TGTGCCAGCAGTTCCCCGGTAAGGGGAAACTACGAGCAGTACTTC.

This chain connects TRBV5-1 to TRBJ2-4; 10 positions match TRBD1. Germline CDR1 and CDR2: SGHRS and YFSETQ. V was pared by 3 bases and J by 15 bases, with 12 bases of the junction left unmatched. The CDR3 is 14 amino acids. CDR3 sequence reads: CASSSDPGQGILYF. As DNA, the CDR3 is TGCGCCAGCAGCTCAGATCCGGGACAGGGGATTTTGTACTTC.

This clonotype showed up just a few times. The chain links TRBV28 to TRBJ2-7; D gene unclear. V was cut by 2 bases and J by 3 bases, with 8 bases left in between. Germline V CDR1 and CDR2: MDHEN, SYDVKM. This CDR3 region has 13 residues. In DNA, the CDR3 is TGTGCCAGCAGTTTAACAAGTAACTACGAGCAGTACTTC. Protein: CASSLTSNYEQYF.

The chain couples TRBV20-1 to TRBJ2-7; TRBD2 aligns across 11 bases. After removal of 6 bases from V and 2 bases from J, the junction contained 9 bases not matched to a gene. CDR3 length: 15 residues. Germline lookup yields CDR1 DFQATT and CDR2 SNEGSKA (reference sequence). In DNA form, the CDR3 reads TGCAGTGCAGGGGCCGGGACTAGCGGCGCCTACGAGCAGTACTTC. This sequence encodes CSAGAGTSGAYEQYF.

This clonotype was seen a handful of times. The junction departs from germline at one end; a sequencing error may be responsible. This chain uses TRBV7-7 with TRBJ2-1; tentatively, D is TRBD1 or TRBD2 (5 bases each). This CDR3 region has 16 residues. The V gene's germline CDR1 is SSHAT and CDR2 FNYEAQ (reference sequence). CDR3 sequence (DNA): TGTGCTAGCAGCTTAAACGGGGCTAGCTCCTACAATGAGCAGTTCTTC. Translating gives CASSLNGASSYNEQFF.

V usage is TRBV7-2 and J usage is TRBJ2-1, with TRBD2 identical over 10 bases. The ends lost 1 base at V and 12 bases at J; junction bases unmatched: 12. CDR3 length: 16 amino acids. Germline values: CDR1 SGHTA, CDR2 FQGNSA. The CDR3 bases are TGTGCCAGCAGCTTAGGTTTCAGCGGGAGGGCCGGTGGGCAGTTCTTC. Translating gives CASSLGFSGRAGGQFF.

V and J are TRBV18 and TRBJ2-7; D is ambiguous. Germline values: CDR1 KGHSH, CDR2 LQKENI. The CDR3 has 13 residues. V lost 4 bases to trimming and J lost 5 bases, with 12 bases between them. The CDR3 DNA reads TGTGCCAGCTCACTTCACAATGGGGACGAGCAGTACTTC. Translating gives CASSLHNGDEQYF.

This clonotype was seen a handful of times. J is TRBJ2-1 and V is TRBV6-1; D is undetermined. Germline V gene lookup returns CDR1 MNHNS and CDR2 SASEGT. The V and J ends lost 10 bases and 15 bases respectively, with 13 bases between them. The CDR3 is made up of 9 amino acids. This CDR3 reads CATDSSRFF. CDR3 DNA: TGTGCCACCGACTCCTCGCGGTTCTTC.

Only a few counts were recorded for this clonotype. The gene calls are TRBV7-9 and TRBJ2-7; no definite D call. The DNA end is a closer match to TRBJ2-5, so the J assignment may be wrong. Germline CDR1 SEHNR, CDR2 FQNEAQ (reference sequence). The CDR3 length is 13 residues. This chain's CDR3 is CASSTSKGETQYF. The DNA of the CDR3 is TGTGCCAGCAGCACTTCTAAGGGTGAGACCCAGTACTTC.

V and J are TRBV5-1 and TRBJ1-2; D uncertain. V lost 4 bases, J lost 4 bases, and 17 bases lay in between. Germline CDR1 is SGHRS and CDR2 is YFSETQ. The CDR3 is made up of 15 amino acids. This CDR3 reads CASSIDGEASYGYTF. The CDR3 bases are TGCGCCAGCAGCATTGACGGAGAAGCGAGCTATGGCTACACCTTC.

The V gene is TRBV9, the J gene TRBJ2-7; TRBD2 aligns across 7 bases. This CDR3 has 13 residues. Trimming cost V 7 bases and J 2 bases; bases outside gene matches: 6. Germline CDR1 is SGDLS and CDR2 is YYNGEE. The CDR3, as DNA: TGTGCCAGCGGGCGGGAGTCGGCCTACGAGCAGTACTTC. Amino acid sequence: CASGRESAYEQYF.